The T cell receptor (beta chain) described here comes from a study of graft-versus-host responses after intestinal transplantation. Study information: Isolated intestinal, liver-intestinal, or multivisceral transplants were what recipients had. Tacrolimus plus steroids were given to all recipients for around three years, preceded by anti-thymocyte globulin induction.

With regard to this clone: The antigen remains unidentified.

Repertoires were generated with immunoSEQ multiplex PCR, while TCRdb's copy carries only in-frame clones and drops some. The profile shows about 85,000 clones, roughly 80% of them singletons. The source is a human donor who received an intestinal transplant. Sequenced here: unstimulated CD4+ T cells sorted from spleen or lymph node cells, sampled before intestinal transplant.

The CDR3 bases are TGTGCCAGCAGTCCGGGGAAAAAGTCGAACATTCAGTACTTC. It codes for CASSPGKKSNIQYF. This chain joins TRBV28 and TRBJ2-4; perhaps TRBD2 as D (5 bases). Germline CDR1 reads MDHEN; CDR2 reads SYDVKM. CDR3 length: 14 residues. V was pared by 5 bases and J by 7 bases, with 15 bases between.